Sequencing of this TCR beta chain was carried out in a study of technical replicates of blood from a handful of donors. The protocol was immunoSEQ multiplex PCR, while the TCRdb copy is restricted to in-frame clones and leaves out a portion. The table lists tens of thousands of clones, roughly 93% of them singletons. The CDR3 has 17 residues. Germline V lookup: CDR1 MDHEN, CDR2 SYDVKM. With V trimmed by 3 bases and J by 8 bases, 15 bases remained unmatched. Sequenced sample: T cells isolated from PBMCs. The sequence was obtained from a human donor in good health. The chain employs TRBV28 and TRBJ2-1; TRBD1 matches at 8 bases. CDR3 region: CASSFFSHRTGRYEQFF. The CDR3 coding sequence is TGTGCCAGCAGTTTTTTTTCCCACCGGACAGGGCGGTATGAGCAGTTCTTC.